A single sample gave rise to the 28 T cell receptor beta chains below, sequenced in a study of Tregs in tolerant kidney transplant recipients (dated by TCRdb to between 2019 and 2020). Libraries came from the immunoSEQ multiplex PCR assay. Held by TCRdb, this immuneACCESS table contains in-frame sequences only and omits some clones. Under half of the omission traces to an unresolved V gene where checked; the cause of the rest is unknown. This sample gives some 70,000 clones in total; 65% to 85% of them show up just once. Of the sample, roughly 4.5% is held by the ten largest clones. The sequenced sample consisted of CD4+ T cells from blood. The receptors originated from a human donor in good health.

The chain is built from TRBV11-1 and TRBJ1-5, with 10 bases identical to TRBD1. J was trimmed by 2 bases and V by 5 bases; bases with no gene match: 3. Germline V gene data show CDR1 as SGHAT and CDR2 as FQDESV (reference sequence). This CDR3 has 15 residues. The CDR3 nucleotides are TGTGCCAGCAGCCCCGGGACAGGGGGCAATCAGCCCCAGCATTTT. Its translation: CASSPGTGGNQPQHF.

J is TRBJ2-3 and V is TRBV7-9, with TRBD2 matching 11 bases. After removal of 4 bases from V and 2 bases from J, the junction contained 11 bases not matched to a gene. Germline V gene data show CDR1 as SEHNR and CDR2 as FQNEAQ (reference sequence). CDR3 size: 18 residues. Written as DNA, the CDR3 is TGTGCCAGCAGCTCGCCCAGGACTAGCGGGCTCCTCACAGATACGCAGTATTTT. Translation: CASSSPRTSGLLTDTQYF.

This clone was observed many times. The chain recombines TRBV18 with TRBJ2-2; D call uncertain. The CDR3 totals 15 residues. The V and J ends lost 6 bases and 3 bases respectively, with 14 bases between them. Germline-derived CDR1 and CDR2 are KGHSH and LQKENI. CDR3 nucleotide sequence: TGTGCCAGCTCCCCGCGTCCGCAATACACCGGGGAGCTGTTTTTT. It specifies CASSPRPQYTGELFF.

The chain is built from TRBV19 and TRBJ2-7; 9 nucleotides line up with TRBD2. CDR1 is LNHDA and CDR2 is SQIVND in the germline V gene (reference sequence). The V segment lost 2 bases and the J segment 0 bases; nucleotides outside the gene matches: 8. The CDR3 is 17 residues long. This CDR3 reads CASSINLAGTNSYEQYF. CDR3 nucleotide sequence: TGTGCCAGTAGTATAAACCTAGCGGGGACGAACTCCTACGAGCAGTACTTC.

The chain uses TRBV9 and TRBJ2-3; 8 bases agree with TRBD1. CDR3 length: 15 residues. With V trimmed by 2 bases and J by 3 bases, 5 bases remained unmatched. Germline loops: CDR1 SGDLS, CDR2 YYNGEE. The CDR3 DNA reads as TGTGCCAGCAGCGTCGTAGGACAGGGTACAGATACGCAGTATTTT. Its protein product is CASSVVGQGTDTQYF.

The gene calls are TRBV7-6 and TRBJ2-1; TRBD2 agrees at 8 bases. V shed 6 bases, J shed 2 bases, and the junction held 9 bases outside the gene matches. The CDR3 is made up of 16 amino acids. Germline CDR1 reads SGHVS; CDR2 reads FNYEAQ. The CDR3 spells CASSQVAGLPYNEQFF. The CDR3 nucleotides are TGTGCCAGCAGTCAAGTAGCGGGGCTTCCCTACAATGAGCAGTTCTTC.

The chain is built from TRBV2 and TRBJ1-2; D is unresolved. The V end lost 6 bases, the J end lost 8 bases, and 16 bases lay between the germline ends. This CDR3 is 13 amino acids long. Germline assignment: CDR1 SNHLY and CDR2 FYNNEI. Here the CDR3 reads CASRDSRALGYTF. In DNA form, the CDR3 reads TGTGCCAGCAGGGACTCTAGGGCGCTCGGCTACACCTTC.

This chain connects TRBV10-3 to TRBJ1-2; weak D call: TRBD1 (5 bases). There are 18 residues in the CDR3. Trimming cost V 2 bases and J 4 bases, with 23 bases left between them. Germline CDR1 is ENHRY and CDR2 is SYGVKD. The CDR3 here is CAISESFGGFARSYGYTF. Written as DNA, the CDR3 is TGTGCCATCAGTGAGAGCTTCGGGGGGTTCGCCCGGTCCTATGGCTACACCTTC.

The chain recombines TRBV7-9 with TRBJ1-4; perhaps TRBD1 as D (5 bases). The germline V gene has CDR1 SEHNR and CDR2 FQNEAQ (reference sequence). The CDR3 has 15 amino acids. Trimming removed 3 bases from V and 4 bases from J, with 12 bases in between. CDR3: CASSFGTAFNEKLFF. The CDR3 nucleotides are TGTGCCAGCAGCTTCGGGACGGCCTTTAATGAAAAACTGTTTTTT.

This sequence joins TRBV11-3 and TRBJ1-4, with 10 bases aligning to TRBD1. The CDR3 is made up of 15 amino acids. Germline lookup yields CDR1 SGHNT and CDR2 YENEEA. Losses at the gene ends were 3 bases for V and 4 bases for J; bases not matched to a gene: 2. CDR3 nucleotides: TGTGCCAGCAGCTTCGGGACAGGGGTTAATGAAAAACTGTTTTTT. Translating gives CASSFGTGVNEKLFF.

The chain is built from TRBV2 and TRBJ1-2; D perhaps matches TRBD1 (5 bases). The CDR3 has 15 residues. Germline V CDR1 and CDR2: SNHLY, FYNNEI. The germline V and J ends were trimmed by 0 bases and 6 bases, with 14 bases remaining between them. The CDR3 coding sequence is TGTGCCAGCAGTGAAGCGCAATACAGGAATGATGGCTACACCTTC. Its translation: CASSEAQYRNDGYTF.

The chain combines TRBV18 with TRBJ2-5; D tentatively fits TRBD1 or TRBD2 (5 bases each). Trimming pared 6 bases from V and 5 bases from J, leaving 19 bases between. The CDR3 has 15 residues. Germline assignment: CDR1 KGHSH and CDR2 LQKENI. The CDR3 sequence: CASSRLGAGAETQYF. In DNA, the CDR3 is TGTGCCAGCTCCCGATTAGGGGCCGGGGCGGAGACCCAGTACTTC.

This clone occurred once. The chain is built from TRBV9 and TRBJ2-1, with TRBD2 identical over 8 bases. The ends lost 0 bases at V and 6 bases at J; junction bases unmatched: 5. Germline CDR1 SGDLS, CDR2 YYNGEE. CDR3 size: 15 residues. Here the CDR3 DNA reads TGTGCCAGCAGCGTAGCGGGGGGGGCTGGCAATGAGCAGTTCTTC. Translating it yields CASSVAGGAGNEQFF.

The V gene is TRBV13, the J gene TRBJ2-7; D might be TRBD1 (6 bases). The germline gives CDR1 PRHDT, CDR2 FYEKMQ (reference sequence). V was clipped by 3 bases and J by 4 bases, with 16 bases between them. This CDR3 is 15 amino acids long. In DNA form, the CDR3 reads TGTGCCAGCAGCTTTAGGCAGGGCAGGGGTTACGAGCAGTACTTC. Translated, it gives CASSFRQGRGYEQYF.

The J gene is TRBJ2-7, the V gene TRBV11-2; TRBD2 matches 7 bases. The CDR3 sequence is 15 residues long. Unmatched junction bases numbered 6, after V lost 1 base and J lost 3 bases. Looked up from germline, CDR1 is SGHAT and CDR2 is FQNNGV. The CDR3 DNA sequence: TGTGCCAGCAGCTTAGCGGGGGGTAAGGACTACGAGCAGTACTTC. This encodes CASSLAGGKDYEQYF.

The rearrangement links TRBV7-9 to TRBJ2-7; 7 bases fit TRBD1. Germline V gene sequence: CDR1 SEHNR, CDR2 FQNEAQ (reference sequence). The CDR3 spans 16 residues. V was pared by 5 bases and J by 3 bases, with 13 bases of the junction left unmatched. CDR3 sequence (DNA): TGTGCCAGCAGCCCCCGTGCGACAGGGCCCCTCTACGAGCAGTACTTC. It is translated as CASSPRATGPLYEQYF. The whole variable domain, remainder taken from reference TRBV7-9 and TRBJ2-7, is DTGVSQNPRHKITKRGQNVTFRCDPISEHNRLYWYRQTLGQGPEFLTYFQNEAQLEKSRLLSDRFSAERPKGSFSTLEIQRTEQGDSAMYLCASSPRATGPLYEQYFGPGTRLTVT.

This clone was recorded only once. The chain uses TRBV9 and TRBJ2-5, with 8 nucleotides matching TRBD2. Germline CDR1 SGDLS, CDR2 YYNGEE. This CDR3 spans 14 amino acids. With 0 bases clipped from V and 4 bases from J, the junction kept 2 bases outside the gene matches. DNA of the CDR3: TGTGCCAGCAGCGTAGGGACTAGCCGAGAGACCCAGTACTTC. Translation: CASSVGTSRETQYF.

The rearrangement uses TRBV5-1 and TRBJ1-4, with D hard to call. Germline assignment: CDR1 SGHRS and CDR2 YFSETQ. V was shortened by 4 bases and J by 4 bases, with 14 bases between the two germline ends. The length of the CDR3 is 15 residues. This CDR3 reads CASSPQRGFNEKLFF. CDR3 nucleotide sequence: TGCGCCAGCAGCCCGCAGCGGGGTTTTAATGAAAAACTGTTTTTT.

This clone appeared once. CDR3 residues: CASSQGESVQETQYF. CDR3 bases: TGCGCCAGCAGCCAAGGGGAGTCAGTTCAGGAGACCCAGTACTTC. The chain carries TRBV4-1 and TRBJ2-5, with D possibly TRBD2 on 5 matching bases. V gave up 1 base and J gave up 5 bases, with 14 bases separating them. The CDR3 runs to 15 residues. CDR1 MGHRA and CDR2 YSYEKL come from the germline V gene.

The gene calls are TRBV7-2 and TRBJ2-1; D is ambiguous. The CDR3 is made up of 14 amino acids. Germline V CDR1 and CDR2: SGHTA, FQGNSA. V lost 1 base, J lost 5 bases, and 9 bases lay in between. CDR3 bases: TGTGCCAGCAGCTTAGAGTTTCCCCACAATGAGCAGTTCTTC. Translated, it gives CASSLEFPHNEQFF.

This chain links TRBV5-6 with TRBJ2-7, with D unclear. Per germline, CDR1 SGHDT and CDR2 YYEEEE. This CDR3 is 11 amino acids long. V dropped 2 bases and J dropped 5 bases, with 5 bases sitting between them. Here the CDR3 DNA reads TGTGCCAGCAGCTTTGTCGACGAGCAGTACTTC. Translated: CASSFVDEQYF.

The chain joins TRBV6-1 to TRBJ1-6; 7 positions agree with TRBD1. Trimming cost V 6 bases and J 6 bases; bases outside gene matches: 8. The germline V gene has CDR1 MNHNS and CDR2 SASEGT. The CDR3 consists of 15 residues. The CDR3 DNA is TGTGCCAGCAGCTGGAGCAGGGGGGGTAATTCACCCCTCCACTTT. This translates into CASSWSRGGNSPLHF.

The gene calls are TRBV7-2 and TRBJ2-3; TRBD2 aligns across 10 bases. There are 13 residues in the CDR3. The V gene end was trimmed by 11 bases and the J gene end by 4 bases; junction bases not matched to a gene: 6. Germline CDR1 reads SGHTA; CDR2 reads FQGNSA. The CDR3 sequence is CASPSGGPDTQYF. DNA of the CDR3: TGTGCCTCTCCTAGCGGGGGACCAGATACGCAGTATTTT.

This clone was picked up one time. V usage is TRBV6-6 and J usage is TRBJ2-5; D unclear. The CDR3 spans 11 residues. The V gene lost 8 bases and the J gene lost 7 bases, with 11 bases spanning the gap. Germline V lookup: CDR1 MNHNY, CDR2 SVGAGI (reference sequence). CDR3 amino acids: CASGTTRTQYF. The CDR3 bases are TGTGCCAGCGGAACCACTCGGACCCAGTACTTC.

This clone was seen many times. V and J are TRBV21-1 and TRBJ2-2; no check of the table's D call, TRBD2, against the DNA was made. TRBV21-1 is a pseudogene. The CDR3 has 18 residues. CDR3: CASGKGGSGYTNTGELFF. The CDR3 DNA is TGTGCCAGCGGCAAAGGGGGTAGCGGGTACACGAACACCGGGGAGCTGTTTTTT.

This sequence joins TRBV2 and TRBJ1-5, with 9 bases fitting TRBD1. The trim removed 6 bases at V and 6 bases at J, leaving 6 bases unmatched. This CDR3 is 14 amino acids long. Per the germline V gene, CDR1 is SNHLY and CDR2 is FYNNEI. This CDR3 reads CASSPGQGLQPQHF. The CDR3 DNA is TGTGCCAGCAGCCCTGGACAGGGGCTTCAGCCCCAGCATTTT.

The V call is TRBV30, the J call TRBJ1-5; TRBD1 matches 7 bases. V was clipped by 5 bases and J by 4 bases; unmatched bases: 5. This CDR3 has 13 amino acids. Germline CDR1 GTSNPN, CDR2 SVGIG (reference sequence). This CDR3 reads CAWGPQGNQPQHF. Written as DNA, the CDR3 is TGTGCCTGGGGTCCACAGGGGAATCAGCCCCAGCATTTT. The whole variable domain, remainder taken from reference TRBV30 and TRBJ1-5, is SQTIHQWPATLVQPVGSPLSLECTVEGTSNPNLYWYRQAAGRGLQLLFYSVGIGQISSEVPQNLSASRPQDRQFILSSKKLLLSDSGFYLCAWGPQGNQPQHFGDGTRLSIL.

The chain is built from TRBV10-3 and TRBJ2-7; the match to TRBD2 covers 9 bases. The trim removed 5 bases at V and 6 bases at J, leaving 5 bases unmatched. From germline, CDR1 is ENHRY and CDR2 SYGVKD. The CDR3 has 13 amino acids. This CDR3 is CAISSLAGFEQYF. CDR3 sequence (DNA): TGTGCCATCAGTTCCCTAGCGGGATTCGAGCAGTACTTC.